What follows are 8 T cell receptor beta chains derived from one specimen sequenced in a study of T cell changes during pregnancy in multiple sclerosis. Clones were sequenced by immunoSEQ multiplex PCR, and TCRdb holds only the in-frame ones, with some missing. Counted here are some 80,000 clones, about 89% occurring once; the ten biggest clones make up 0.7% to 0.9%. The sample in question was peripheral blood, obtained in the first trimester of pregnancy. The source is a female donor in good health, enrolled as a control in a pregnancy study.

The gene calls are TRBV6-1 and TRBJ2-1; 7 positions agree with TRBD1. This CDR3 spans 14 amino acids. Germline values: CDR1 MNHNS, CDR2 SASEGT. With V trimmed by 10 bases and J by 0 bases, 6 bases remained unmatched. CDR3 coding DNA: TGTGCCACACTCCGGGACAGCTCCTACAATGAGCAGTTCTTC. This translates into CATLRDSSYNEQFF.

The chain couples TRBV5-1 to TRBJ2-1; 8 bases are shared with TRBD2. This CDR3 comprises 15 residues. The germline CDR1 and CDR2 sequences are SGHRS and YFSETQ. The V and J ends lost 6 bases and 5 bases, in that order; junction bases with no gene match: 10. CDR3 in DNA: TGCGCCAGCACTCAGCGGGGGCAAAACCACAATGAGCAGTTCTTC. As protein: CASTQRGQNHNEQFF.

This rearrangement joins TRBV21-1 to TRBJ1-1; TRBD1, the table's D call, lacks a check against the DNA. TRBV21-1 is annotated as a pseudogene. The CDR3 covers 12 residues. This CDR3 reads CASSPRGTEAFF. CDR3 in DNA: TGTGCCAGCAGTCCCAGGGGCACTGAAGCTTTCTTT.

This clone appeared a single time. The genes are TRBV18 and TRBJ2-7; 15 bases align to TRBD2. The trim removed 3 bases at V and 3 bases at J, leaving 0 bases unmatched. Germline CDR1 reads KGHSH; CDR2 reads LQKENI. The CDR3 has 15 amino acids. The CDR3 nucleotides read TGTGCCAGCTCACCGGGACTAGCGGGAGGCTACGAGCAGTACTTC. Translated: CASSPGLAGGYEQYF. Full variable domain (remainder filled in from reference TRBV18 and TRBJ2-7): NAGVMQNPRHLVRRRGQEARLRCSPMKGHSHVYWYRQLPEEGLKFMVYLQKENIIDESGMPKERFSAEFPKEGPSILRIQQVVRGDSAAYFCASSPGLAGGYEQYFGPGTRLTVT.

This chain uses TRBV5-1 with TRBJ1-4, with TRBD1 matching 9 bases. This CDR3 has 14 amino acids. Unmatched junction bases numbered 10, after V lost 4 bases and J lost 12 bases. Germline V gene data show CDR1 as SGHRS and CDR2 as YFSETQ. CDR3 region: CASSRQGDVWELFF. CDR3 bases: TGCGCCAGCAGCAGACAGGGGGACGTATGGGAACTGTTTTTT.

Only one count was recorded for this clone. The rearrangement joins TRBV12-5 to TRBJ1-1, with TRBD1 matching 9 bases. The CDR3 covers 16 residues. Losses at the gene ends were 1 base for V and 3 bases for J; bases not matched to a gene: 6. Germline-derived CDR1 and CDR2 are LGHNT and FRNRAP. In DNA, the CDR3 is TGTGCTAGTGGTTTGGCTCCCGGACAGGGGCACACTGAAGCTTTCTTT. Protein sequence: CASGLAPGQGHTEAFF.

The rearrangement links TRBV18 to TRBJ2-3, with 11 nucleotides matching TRBD2. Germline CDR1 and CDR2: KGHSH and LQKENI. J gave up 1 base and V 3 bases, and 9 bases lay outside the gene matches. The CDR3 consists of 18 residues. CDR3 region: CASSPLWTSGLGTDTQYF. The CDR3 DNA reads TGTGCCAGCTCACCCCTTTGGACTAGCGGGTTAGGCACAGATACGCAGTATTTT.

The chain combines TRBV6-1 with TRBJ1-1; D remains ambiguous. V lost 2 bases to trimming and J lost 5 bases, with 12 bases between them. In germline, CDR1 is MNHNS, CDR2 SASEGT. This CDR3 contains 14 residues. CDR3 nucleotide sequence: TGTGCCAGCAGTGAACCCGGCGCCGGGACTGAAGCTTTCTTT. It encodes CASSEPGAGTEAFF.